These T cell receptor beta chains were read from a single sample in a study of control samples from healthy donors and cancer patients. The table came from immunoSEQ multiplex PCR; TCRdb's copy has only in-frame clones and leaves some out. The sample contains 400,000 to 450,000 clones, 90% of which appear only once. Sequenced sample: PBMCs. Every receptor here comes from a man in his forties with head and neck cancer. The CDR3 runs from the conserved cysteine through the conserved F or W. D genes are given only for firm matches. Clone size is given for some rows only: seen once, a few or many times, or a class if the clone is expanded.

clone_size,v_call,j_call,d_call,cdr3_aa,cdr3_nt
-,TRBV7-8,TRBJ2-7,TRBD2,CASSRVGGYEQYF,TGTGCCAGCAGCCGCGTCGGGGGGTACGAGCAGTACTTC
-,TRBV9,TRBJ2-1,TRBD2,CASSAFPSGSLNEQFF,TGTGCCAGCAGCGCATTTCCTAGCGGGAGCTTGAATGAGCAGTTCTTC
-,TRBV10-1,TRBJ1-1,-,CASSGGTEAFF,TGCGCCAGCAGTGGAGGGACTGAAGCTTTCTTT
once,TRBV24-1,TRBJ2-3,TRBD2,CATSDRTSGRATMDTQYF,TGTGCCACCAGTGACCGGACTAGCGGGAGGGCCACAATGGATACGCAGTATTTT
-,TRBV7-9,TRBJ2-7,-,CASSLLAYEQYF,TGTGCCAGCAGCTTATTGGCCTACGAGCAGTACTTC
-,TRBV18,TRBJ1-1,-,CASSPRPHGALEAFF,TGTGCCAGCTCACCACGGCCTCACGGGGCTCTCGAAGCTTTCTTT
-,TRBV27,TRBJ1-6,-,CASSFSPPGNSPLHF,TGTGCCAGCAGTTTTAGTCCTCCCGGGAATTCACCCCTCCACTTT
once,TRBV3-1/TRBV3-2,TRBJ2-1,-,CASSQDSSSAREQFF,TGTGCCAGCAGCCAAGATAGTAGTAGTGCACGCGAGCAGTTCTTC
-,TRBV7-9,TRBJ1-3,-,CASSAQTGSSGNTIYF,TGTGCCAGCAGCGCACAAACAGGATCCTCTGGAAACACCATATATTTT
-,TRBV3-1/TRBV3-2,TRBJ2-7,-,CASSQDLAGVSYEQYF,TGTGCCAGCAGCCAAGATTTGGCAGGAGTATCCTACGAGCAGTACTTC
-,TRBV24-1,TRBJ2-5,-,CATSTSRRARIETQYF,TGTGCCACCAGCACCAGTAGGAGGGCGAGGATAGAGACCCAGTACTTC
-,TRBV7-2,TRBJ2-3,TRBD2,CASRTSGGASTDTQYF,TGTGCCAGCAGGACTAGCGGGGGGGCTAGCACAGATACGCAGTATTTT
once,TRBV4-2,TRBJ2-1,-,CASSQAAHNEQFF,TGTGCCAGCAGCCAAGCGGCACACAATGAGCAGTTCTTC
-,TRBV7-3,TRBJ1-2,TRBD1,CASSVDRVGGYTF,TGTGCCAGCAGCGTCGACAGGGTTGGAGGCTACACCTTC
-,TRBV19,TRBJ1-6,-,CASSRRDPPSPLHF,TGTGCCAGTAGCCGCCGGGACCCGCCGTCACCCCTCCACTTT
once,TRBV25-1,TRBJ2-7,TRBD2,CASSGLAGGFYEQYF,TGTGCCAGCAGTGGTCTAGCGGGAGGGTTTTACGAGCAGTACTTC
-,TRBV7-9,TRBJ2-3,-,CASSLFGGSTDTQYF,TGTGCCAGCAGCTTATTTGGGGGAAGCACAGATACGCAGTATTTT
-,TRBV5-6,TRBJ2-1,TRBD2,CASSFRTSGSRTYNEQFF,TGTGCCAGCAGCTTCAGGACTAGCGGGAGTCGGACCTACAATGAGCAGTTCTTC
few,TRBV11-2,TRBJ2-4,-,CASSFVRDNKNIQYF,TGTGCCAGCAGCTTTGTCCGGGACAACAAAAACATTCAGTACTTC
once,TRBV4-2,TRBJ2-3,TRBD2,CASSRQRGSTDTQYF,TGTGCCAGCAGCCGGCAGCGGGGTAGCACAGATACGCAGTATTTT
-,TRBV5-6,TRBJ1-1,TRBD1,CASSLADRASTEAFF,TGTGCCAGCAGCTTGGCCGACAGGGCGAGTACTGAAGCTTTCTTT
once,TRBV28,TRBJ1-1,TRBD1,CATGVNTEAFF,TGTGCTACAGGGGTCAACACTGAAGCTTTCTTT
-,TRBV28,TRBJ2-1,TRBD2,CASSSGLAGRSYNEQFF,TGTGCCAGCAGTTCCGGACTAGCGGGTAGGTCCTACAATGAGCAGTTCTTC
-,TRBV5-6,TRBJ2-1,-,CASSGWDTGYNEQFF,TGTGCCAGCAGCGGGTGGGACACCGGCTACAATGAGCAGTTCTTC
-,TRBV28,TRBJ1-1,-,CASSFVAGSNTEAFF,TGTGCCAGCAGTTTCGTTGCAGGCAGCAACACTGAAGCTTTCTTT
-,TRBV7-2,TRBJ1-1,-,CASSFGGNTEAFF,TGTGCCAGCAGCTTCGGGGGGAACACTGAAGCTTTCTTT
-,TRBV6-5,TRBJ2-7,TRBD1,CASRRGQSEQYF,TGTGCCAGCAGAAGGGGGCAAAGCGAGCAGTACTTC
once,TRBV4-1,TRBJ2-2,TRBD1,CASSSTGTGIFWELFF,TGCGCCAGCAGTTCCACCGGGACAGGGATATTTTGGGAGCTGTTTTTT
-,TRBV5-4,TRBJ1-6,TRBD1,CASSSGQQSSYNSPLHF,TGTGCCAGCAGCTCGGGACAGCAAAGCTCCTATAATTCACCCCTCCACTTT
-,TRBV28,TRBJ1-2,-,CASSPGRGNYGYTF,TGTGCCAGCAGTCCGGGACGGGGAAACTATGGCTACACCTTC
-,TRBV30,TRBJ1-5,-,CAWSVTQGNQPQHF,TGTGCCTGGAGTGTAACCCAGGGAAATCAGCCCCAGCATTTT
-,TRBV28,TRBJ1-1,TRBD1,CASSIYRGGVTEAFF,TGTGCCAGCAGCATTTACAGGGGGGGGGTCACTGAAGCTTTCTTT
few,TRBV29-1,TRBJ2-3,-,CSVEGVLLHTDTQYF,TGCAGCGTTGAAGGCGTCCTACTACACACAGATACGCAGTATTTT
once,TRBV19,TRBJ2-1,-,CASSIAGAQAVF,TGTGCCAGTAGTATAGCGGGGGCTCAGGCGGTCTTC
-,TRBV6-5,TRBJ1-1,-,CASTLDGRARAFF,TGTGCCAGCACCCTGGACGGGCGCGCTCGGGCTTTCTTT
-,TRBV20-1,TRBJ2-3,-,CSLSPDTQYF,TGCAGCTTATCCCCAGATACGCAGTATTTT
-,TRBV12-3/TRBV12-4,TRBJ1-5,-,CASSFAAGGPQHF,TGTGCCAGCAGTTTCGCGGCAGGCGGGCCCCAGCATTTT
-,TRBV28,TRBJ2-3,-,CASSEGSTDTQYF,TGTGCCAGCAGTGAGGGTAGCACAGATACGCAGTATTTT
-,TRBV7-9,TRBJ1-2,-,CASSLVPPAGYTF,TGTGCCAGCAGCTTAGTCCCTCCAGCAGGCTACACCTTC
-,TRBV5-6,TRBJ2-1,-,CASSLGRGEQFF,TGTGCCAGCAGCTTAGGACGGGGGGAGCAGTTCTTC
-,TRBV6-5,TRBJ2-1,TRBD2,CASSPTSDTSNEQFF,TGTGCCAGCAGCCCGACTAGCGATACGTCGAATGAGCAGTTCTTC
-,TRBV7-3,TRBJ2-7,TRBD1,CASSLGTGDTYEQYF,TGTGCCAGCAGCTTAGGGACAGGCGATACCTACGAGCAGTACTTC
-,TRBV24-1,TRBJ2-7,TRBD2,CATSDEALAGGTYEQYF,TGTGCCACCAGTGACGAAGCTTTAGCGGGGGGTACCTACGAGCAGTACTTC
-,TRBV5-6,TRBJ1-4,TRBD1,CASSLRDRNEKLFF,TGTGCCAGCAGCCTCCGGGACAGGAATGAAAAACTGTTTTTT
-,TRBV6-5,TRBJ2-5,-,CATFFVETQYF,TGTGCCACCTTTTTTGTGGAGACCCAGTACTTC
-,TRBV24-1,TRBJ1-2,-,CATSAVGGYTF,TGTGCCACCAGTGCCGTAGGCGGCTACACCTTC
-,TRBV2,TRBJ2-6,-,CASNGALGAGANVLTF,TGTGCCAGCAACGGCGCTCTGGGGGCTGGGGCCAACGTCCTGACTTTC